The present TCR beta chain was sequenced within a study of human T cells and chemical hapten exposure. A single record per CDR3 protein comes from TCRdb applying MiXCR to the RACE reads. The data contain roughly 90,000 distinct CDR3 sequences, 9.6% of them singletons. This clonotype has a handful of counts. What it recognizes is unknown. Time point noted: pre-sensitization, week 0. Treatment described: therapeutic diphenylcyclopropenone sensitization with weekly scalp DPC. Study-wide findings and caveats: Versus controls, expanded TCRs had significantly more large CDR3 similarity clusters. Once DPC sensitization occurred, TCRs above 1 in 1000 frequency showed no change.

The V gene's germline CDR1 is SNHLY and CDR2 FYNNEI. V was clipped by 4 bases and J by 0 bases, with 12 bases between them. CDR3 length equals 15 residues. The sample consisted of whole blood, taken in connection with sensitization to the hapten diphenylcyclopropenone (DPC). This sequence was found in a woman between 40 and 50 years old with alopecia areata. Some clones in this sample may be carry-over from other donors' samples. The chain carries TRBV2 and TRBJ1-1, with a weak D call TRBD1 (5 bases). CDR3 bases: TGTGCCAGCAGTGGGGGGTTCTTCATGAACACTGAAGCTTTCTTT. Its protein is CASSGGFFMNTEAFF.